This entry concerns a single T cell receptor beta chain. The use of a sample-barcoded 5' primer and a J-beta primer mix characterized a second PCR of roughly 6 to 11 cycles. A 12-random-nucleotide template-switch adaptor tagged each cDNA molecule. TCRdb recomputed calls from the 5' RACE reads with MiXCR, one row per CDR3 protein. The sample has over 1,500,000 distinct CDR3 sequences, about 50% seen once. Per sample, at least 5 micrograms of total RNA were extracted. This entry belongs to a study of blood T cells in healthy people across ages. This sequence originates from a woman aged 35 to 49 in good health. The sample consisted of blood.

The CDR3 DNA is TGTGCCAGCAGGACCAGGGTCGGGAATTCACCCCTCCACTTT. It specifies CASRTRVGNSPLHF. The V and J genes are TRBV7-2 and TRBJ1-6; D may be TRBD1 (5 bases). The germline gives CDR1 SGHTA, CDR2 FQGNSA. V lost 6 bases to trimming and J lost 7 bases, with 13 bases between them. The CDR3 contains 14 residues. The full variable domain, its missing parts supplied by reference TRBV7-2 and TRBJ1-6, is GAGVSQSPSNKVTEKGKDVELRCDPISGHTALYWYRQSLGQGLEFLIYFQGNSAPDKSGLPSDRFSAERTGGSVSTLTIQRTQQEDSAVYLCASRTRVGNSPLHFGNGTRLTVT.